This TCR beta chain was retrieved from a study of vaccination and CD4 T cells after COVID-19. Study information: In culture, cells were exposed to overlapping spike peptides from SARS-CoV-2, HCoV-NL63, HCoV-OC43 and HCoV-229E.

Sequencing of the DNA from cultured CD4+ T cells was carried out with the Oncomine TCR Beta short-read assay. Genomic DNA was isolated from cultured CD4+ T cells. Each CDR3 protein gets one entry after TCRdb re-called the PCR reads with MiXCR. The sample has roughly 16,000 distinct CDR3 sequences; around three quarters are singletons. To note about this clonotype: Its antigen is not identified.

Germline V gene lookup returns CDR1 SGHRS and CDR2 YFSETQ. The CDR3 contains 17 residues. The V gene lost 4 bases and the J gene lost 6 bases, with 22 bases spanning the gap. Treatment indicated: approximately nine-day PBMC culture with coronavirus spike peptide pools or control peptides (ViraFEST assay). This sequence originates from a human donor who had recovered from COVID-19. V gene TRBV5-1 combines with J gene TRBJ2-2, with a possible D match to TRBD2 (7 bases). The sample was CD4+ T cells from blood, cultured in vitro. The CDR3 loop is CASSLRGSGGRAGELFF. The CDR3 DNA sequence: TGCGCCAGCAGCCTGCGAGGTTCGGGGGGCCGAGCCGGGGAGCTGTTTTTT.